Listed here are 25 T cell receptor beta chains from one sample, sequenced in a study of cytomegalovirus exposure and HLA in healthy donors. Both 60 Vbeta primers and 13 Jbeta primers went into the PCR. Clones were read by immunoSEQ multiplex PCR, and TCRdb kept only the in-frame ones, dropping some. The sample lists about 140,000 clones; about three quarters were seen once. Sequencing input: PBMCs. The receptors here all came from a man aged 40-49 years in good health and CMV-seropositive.

J is TRBJ1-4 and V is TRBV15; D is ambiguous. This CDR3 has 13 residues. Per germline, CDR1 LNHNV and CDR2 YYDKDF (reference sequence). V dropped 3 bases and J dropped 7 bases, with 9 bases sitting between them. The CDR3 reads CATSRSTGEKLFF. DNA of the CDR3: TGTGCCACCAGCAGGTCAACTGGTGAAAAACTGTTTTTT. The full variable domain, completed using reference TRBV15 and TRBJ1-4, is DAMVIQNPRYQVTQFGKPVTLSCSQTLNHNVMYWYQQKSSQAPKLLFHYYDKDFNNEADTPDNFQSRRPNTSFCFLDIRSPGLGDTAMYLCATSRSTGEKLFFGSGTQLSVL.

This rearrangement joins TRBV6-5 to TRBJ1-2; TRBD1 matches at 9 bases. The V segment lost 0 bases and the J segment 4 bases; nucleotides outside the gene matches: 3. Germline V gene sequence: CDR1 MNHEY, CDR2 SVGAGI. CDR3 length: 15 amino acids. In nucleotides, the CDR3 is TGTGCCAGCAGTTACTCGGGGACAGGGACCTATGGCTACACCTTC. It translates to CASSYSGTGTYGYTF.

The CDR3 region has the DNA TGTGCCAGCAGCCCGAGCTCCTACGAGCAGTACTTC. This codes for CASSPSSYEQYF. This chain links TRBV11-2 with TRBJ2-7; D remains ambiguous. This CDR3 comprises 12 residues. Between the trimmed V and J ends, which lost 5 bases and 0 bases, there was a span of 5 bases. Germline V gene sequence: CDR1 SGHAT, CDR2 FQNNGV.

The chain links TRBV15 to TRBJ2-5; TRBD2 matches 9 bases. Germline values: CDR1 LNHNV, CDR2 YYDKDF (reference sequence). V lost 0 bases and J lost 6; bases outside the gene matches: 17. The CDR3 has 19 amino acids. The CDR3 sequence: CATSRDFSGMRGGLKTQYF. CDR3 nucleotide sequence: TGTGCCACCAGCAGAGATTTTTCGGGTATGCGGGGGGGCTTGAAGACCCAGTACTTC. The whole variable domain, remainder taken from reference TRBV15 and TRBJ2-5, is DAMVIQNPRYQVTQFGKPVTLSCSQTLNHNVMYWYQQKSSQAPKLLFHYYDKDFNNEADTPDNFQSRRPNTSFCFLDIRSPGLGDTAMYLCATSRDFSGMRGGLKTQYFGPGTRLLVL.

This chain links TRBV7-9 with TRBJ1-1, with a possible D match to TRBD1 (5 bases). The CDR3 is 15 residues long. Germline lookup yields CDR1 SEHNR and CDR2 FQNEAQ (reference sequence). V lost 1 base and J lost 1, with 10 bases in between. The CDR3 region is CASSLVKGKNTEAFF. CDR3 bases: TGTGCCAGCAGCTTAGTTAAGGGGAAGAACACTGAAGCTTTCTTT.

CDR3 protein: CAAGGDKAGSGANVLTF. As DNA, the CDR3 is TGTGCCGCAGGGGGAGATAAGGCGGGCTCTGGGGCCAACGTCCTGACTTTC. V gene TRBV27 combines with J gene TRBJ2-6; 7 bases agree with TRBD1. The germline V gene encodes CDR1 MNHEY and CDR2 SMNVEV (reference sequence). The CDR3 is 17 residues long. Trimming took 11 bases from V and 0 from J; bases not matched to a gene: 13.

In its sample, this clone was seen once. The chain couples TRBV2 to TRBJ1-1, with D perhaps matching TRBD1 (6 bases). V lost 6 bases and J 7 bases, leaving 15 bases between the germline ends. The germline V gene encodes CDR1 SNHLY and CDR2 FYNNEI. The length of the CDR3 is 13 residues. CDR3 in DNA: TGTGCCAGCAGAATTATCACAGGGAGTGAAGCTTTCTTT. This encodes CASRIITGSEAFF.

This clone occurred a few times. The chain employs TRBV5-6 and TRBJ1-5; no definite D call. V shed 2 bases and J shed 4 bases, with 7 bases lying between them. The CDR3 is 13 residues long. Germline V lookup: CDR1 SGHDT, CDR2 YYEEEE. The CDR3 bases are TGTGCCAGCAGCTTAAACAGAAATCAGCCCCAGCATTTT. Translation gives CASSLNRNQPQHF.

The chain couples TRBV11-2 to TRBJ2-3; perhaps TRBD2 as D (6 bases). Germline V lookup: CDR1 SGHAT, CDR2 FQNNGV. This CDR3 contains 14 residues. V lost 2 bases and J 7 bases, leaving 13 bases between the germline ends. CDR3: CASSLSAGTHTQYF. CDR3 coding DNA: TGTGCCAGCAGCTTATCGGCGGGAACCCATACGCAGTATTTT.

V is TRBV27 and J is TRBJ2-7; the D is unclear. CDR3 length equals 13 residues. CDR1 and CDR2 (germline): MNHEY, SMNVEV (reference sequence). Trimming removed 5 bases at V and 6 bases at J, with 14 bases between. CDR3 in DNA: TGTGCCAGCAGTCCCCCTCCCCCGGGCGAGCAGTACTTC. It is translated as CASSPPPPGEQYF.

The chain uses TRBV4-3 and TRBJ1-5; TRBD1 matches 10 bases. V shed 5 bases, J shed 7 bases, and the junction held 8 bases outside the gene matches. Germline CDR1 and CDR2: LGHNA and YSLEER. The CDR3 contains 15 residues. In nucleotides, the CDR3 is TGCGCCAGCAGCTCCGACAGGGGGCCAGGACAGCCCCAGCATTTT. It encodes CASSSDRGPGQPQHF.

V gene TRBV7-6 combines with J gene TRBJ2-1; 8 bases line up with TRBD2. Germline V CDR1 and CDR2: SGHVS, FNYEAQ. Trimming removed 2 bases from V and 4 bases from J; junction bases left unmatched: 10. The CDR3 runs to 17 residues. The CDR3 nucleotides are TGTGCCAGCAGCTTAAGCCTGGCGGGGGGTGGGTACAATGAGCAGTTCTTC. It codes for CASSLSLAGGGYNEQFF.

V usage is TRBV19 and J usage is TRBJ1-1, with D possibly being TRBD1 (6 bases). CDR3 length: 15 amino acids. CDR1 and CDR2 from the germline V gene are LNHDA and SQIVND (reference sequence). Trimming stripped 1 base from V and 1 base from J, with 10 bases between. CDR3 bases: TGTGCCAGTAGTATAGCTGGGGGCAGGAACACTGAAGCTTTCTTT. It is translated as CASSIAGGRNTEAFF.

The V gene is TRBV5-1, the J gene TRBJ2-5; 11 bases agree with TRBD1. J lost 5 bases, V lost 4 bases, and 10 bases had no gene match. This CDR3 contains 16 residues. In germline, CDR1 is SGHRS, CDR2 YFSETQ. Written as DNA, the CDR3 is TGCGCCAGCAGCCCACAGGACAGGGGGCGCGGGGAGACCCAGTACTTC. It specifies CASSPQDRGRGETQYF.

This sequence joins TRBV7-9 and TRBJ2-2; 7 bases map to TRBD2. CDR3 length equals 14 residues. Per the germline V gene, CDR1 is SEHNR and CDR2 is FQNEAQ (reference sequence). V dropped 3 bases and J dropped 6; count of bases not matched to a gene: 4. DNA for the CDR3: TGTGCCAGCAGCTTTCCAACTAGCGCCGGGGAGCTGTTTTTT. Translating gives CASSFPTSAGELFF. Variable domain in full (rest from reference TRBV7-9 and TRBJ2-2): DTGVSQNPRHKITKRGQNVTFRCDPISEHNRLYWYRQTLGQGPEFLTYFQNEAQLEKSRLLSDRFSAERPKGSFSTLEIQRTEQGDSAMYLCASSFPTSAGELFFGEGSRLTVL.

J is TRBJ1-2 and V is TRBV7-9, with D maybe TRBD1 (5 bases). Trimming took off 0 bases at V and 1 base at J, with 9 bases between the two ends. In germline, CDR1 is SEHNR, CDR2 FQNEAQ (reference sequence). This CDR3 contains 15 residues. CDR3 protein: CASSLAGGDNYGYTF. The CDR3 DNA follows: TGTGCCAGCAGCTTAGCCGGGGGAGATAACTATGGCTACACCTTC.

This chain connects TRBV27 to TRBJ1-2; 7 bases agree with TRBD1. CDR1 MNHEY and CDR2 SMNVEV come from the germline V gene (reference sequence). The CDR3 length is 14 residues. The V and J ends lost 6 bases and 6 bases, in that order; junction bases with no gene match: 10. The CDR3 nucleotides read TGTGCCAGCAGGGACGGACAGGCGGGGCATGGCTACACCTTC. Protein sequence: CASRDGQAGHGYTF.

The chain joins TRBV10-3 to TRBJ2-1; the match to TRBD2 covers 7 bases. This CDR3 region has 17 residues. J lost 8 bases, V lost 3 bases, and 16 bases had no gene match. Germline loops: CDR1 ENHRY, CDR2 SYGVKD. Here the CDR3 DNA reads TGTGCCATCAGTGACCCCTTCGTGGGAGGGCCAGGATATGAGCAGTTCTTC. It encodes CAISDPFVGGPGYEQFF.

This chain links TRBV10-3 with TRBJ2-1; D is unresolved. The V gene's germline CDR1 is ENHRY and CDR2 SYGVKD. With 0 bases removed from V and 0 bases from J, the gap between germline ends came to 9 bases. CDR3 length equals 16 residues. CDR3 amino acids: CAISESLISSYNEQFF. The CDR3 DNA is TGTGCCATCAGTGAGTCCCTCATTAGCTCCTACAATGAGCAGTTCTTC.

This clone occurred a few times. A read error may produce the germline difference seen at one junction end. The rearrangement joins TRBV28 to TRBJ2-7, with D unclear. Germline V lookup: CDR1 MDHEN, CDR2 SYDVKM. The CDR3 covers 16 residues. The CDR3 spells CASSPGTTTILDEQCF. CDR3 bases: TGTGCCAGCAGTCCTGGTACCACTACGATCCTTGATGAGCAGTGCTTC.

The rearrangement joins TRBV5-4 to TRBJ1-1, with TRBD1 as a possible D gene (6 bases). Looked up from germline, CDR1 is SGHNT and CDR2 is YYREEE (reference sequence). This CDR3 has 13 residues. V lost 3 bases to trimming and J lost 7 bases, with 13 bases between them. The CDR3 spells CASSYNRVSEAFF. CDR3 nucleotide sequence: TGTGCCAGCAGCTACAACAGGGTGAGTGAAGCTTTCTTT.

The chain combines TRBV19 with TRBJ2-5; unclear D gene. The V end was cut by 4 bases, the J end by 7 bases, with 16 bases between. The CDR3 contains 14 residues. Germline CDR1 is LNHDA and CDR2 is SQIVND (reference sequence). The CDR3 here is CASSKPSLVATQYF. The CDR3 nucleotides read TGTGCCAGTAGTAAACCCTCGCTTGTGGCGACCCAGTACTTC.

This chain connects TRBV6-5 to TRBJ2-7; TRBD1 matches at 7 bases. This CDR3 spans 12 amino acids. CDR1 and CDR2 (germline): MNHEY, SVGAGI. V was pared by 10 bases and J by 5 bases, with 8 bases of the junction left unmatched. CDR3 sequence (DNA): TGTGCCAACCCTGGACAGGCCCACGAGCAGTACTTC. This sequence encodes CANPGQAHEQYF.

The CDR3 loop is CASRPEQGWETQYF. The CDR3, as DNA: TGCGCCAGCAGACCAGAACAGGGGTGGGAGACCCAGTACTTC. The chain employs TRBV4-3 and TRBJ2-5, with TRBD1 matching 7 bases. Germline CDR1 and CDR2: LGHNA and YSLEER. CDR3 size: 14 residues. V gave up 6 bases and J gave up 5 bases; unmatched junction bases: 9.

The chain has TRBV18 and TRBJ2-3, with D perhaps matching TRBD1 (5 bases). The ends were cut back, 6 bases at V and 0 bases at J, with 10 bases in the middle. The CDR3 length is 14 residues. Germline CDR1 KGHSH, CDR2 LQKENI. CDR3 coding DNA: TGTGCCAGCTCTCAACAGGTTAGCACAGATACGCAGTATTTT. Translated: CASSQQVSTDTQYF.